A selection of T cell receptor beta chains follows, all from one sample in a study of regulatory T cells in long-lasting Graves disease. One entry per CDR3 protein results from TCRdb running MiXCR on the multiplex PCR reads. The sample holds hundreds of thousands of distinct CDR3 sequences, roughly 15% seen once. These data were also reused for a study on T cells in Graves' hyperthyroidism and ophthalmopathy.

The sample in question was peripheral blood mononuclear cells (PBMCs), obtained at new diagnosis, from a patient treated with antithyroid drugs. These receptors came from a man younger than 35 with Graves disease. Both conserved end residues are part of each CDR3. The order of the fields is V gene, J gene, clone size, CDR3 protein. Clone size, where shown, is once, few, many, or a class for clones that have expanded.

>TRBV2|TRBJ1-1|many
CASRGGSRNTEAFF
>TRBV7-9|TRBJ2-5|many
CASSSRSGHPQETQYF
>TRBV19|TRBJ2-1|.
CASNSGWDNEQFF
>TRBV4-1|TRBJ2-1|few
CASSQVGKRGMQFF
>TRBV6-2/TRBV6-3|TRBJ2-2|few
CASSYSRVRAPNTGELFF
>TRBV12-3/TRBV12-4|TRBJ2-5|many
CASSLTGLADVGETQYF
>TRBV5-1|TRBJ2-7|few
CASSPDRGHQGGQYF
>TRBV6-1|TRBJ1-6|.
CASRVPGTGNSPLHF
>TRBV12-3/TRBV12-4|TRBJ1-6|many
CASRMGRSNSPLHF
>TRBV3-1|TRBJ1-4|few
CASSQESGREKLFF
>TRBV27|TRBJ1-2|.
CASSLKFNYGYTF
>TRBV28|TRBJ1-1|many
CATLRSRGRGSGAFF
>TRBV20-1|TRBJ2-1|few
CSARDLGGFDLEQFF
>TRBV30|TRBJ1-5|many
CAWSAQADTRQPQHF
>TRBV7-3|TRBJ1-2|.
CASSLSGTGHGYTF
>TRBV5-5|TRBJ1-4|many
CASSRKHTGDEKLFF
>TRBV12-3/TRBV12-4|TRBJ1-2|few
CASSRRGTGARSGRGYTF
>TRBV7-2|TRBJ2-5|.
CASSFSGRGQTQYF
>TRBV6-1|TRBJ2-7|many
CASSDRGYHYEQYF
>TRBV13|TRBJ2-5|.
CASSLVRTQGEETQYF
>TRBV11-2|TRBJ2-3|many
CASSRRAGGVTDTQYF
>TRBV3-1|TRBJ1-2|many
CASSQATATGYTF
>TRBV6-2/TRBV6-3|TRBJ2-3|few
CASSYWEGGADTQYF
>TRBV20-1|TRBJ2-4|few
CSASHGQSRIQYF
>TRBV9|TRBJ1-3|.
CASSTLDRAGNTIYF
>TRBV10-3|TRBJ2-3|many
CAISELDTQYF
>TRBV6-9|TRBJ1-2|many
CASSYSRTGGGNYGYTF
>TRBV10-3|TRBJ2-7|.
CAVSETSGSVDEQYF
>TRBV6-1|TRBJ1-5|once
CASSPTGGAEPQHF
>TRBV11-2|TRBJ2-1|.
CASSYLQGAVSSYNEQFF
>TRBV4-1|TRBJ2-7|.
CASSSPGQGEQYF
>TRBV7-8|TRBJ2-5|many
CASSFGTGVQAQYF
>TRBV5-1|TRBJ1-1|many
CASSLAVGQMNTEAFF
>TRBV5-6|TRBJ2-1|.
CASSLVGRNNEQFF
>TRBV5-1|TRBJ2-5|many
CASSWTSGNQETQYF
>TRBV7-9|TRBJ2-2|.
CASSPGTSGRLENTGELFF
>TRBV7-3|TRBJ2-5|few
CASSFGGMGETQYF
>TRBV4-1|TRBJ2-7|.
CASSSGVIDYEQYF
>TRBV30|TRBJ1-1|.
CAWSRQAGGQGADTEAFF
>TRBV2|TRBJ1-1|few
CASRWTGGELEAFF
>TRBV25-1|TRBJ1-1|few
CASSWDRSDTEAFF
>TRBV11-1|TRBJ2-7|few
CASSRGTSGGREQYF
>TRBV30|TRBJ2-2|.
CAWRPEYGELFF
>TRBV28|TRBJ1-3|few
CASSYPGSSGNTIYF
>TRBV24-1|TRBJ2-1|many
CATSDTRGNYNEQFF
>TRBV5-1|TRBJ2-7|.
CASSLATGEEAYEQYF